The 19 T cell receptor beta chains below all came from one sample that was sequenced in a study of cytotoxic CD8 clonotypes in ibrutinib-treated CLL. TCRdb's table, derived via immunoSEQ multiplex PCR, lists solely in-frame clones and lacks some. Of over 110,000 clones listed, 75% to 95% are singletons. The specimen was PBMCs, collected after 12 months of ibrutinib treatment. These receptors were taken from a human donor with chronic lymphocytic leukemia.

The chain couples TRBV11-2 to TRBJ2-2; 7 bases map to TRBD2. CDR3 size: 17 residues. CDR1 and CDR2 from the germline V gene are SGHAT and FQNNGV. V dropped 1 base and J dropped 1; count of bases not matched to a gene: 6. CDR3 protein: CASSLGLGTMNTGELFF. CDR3 nucleotides: TGTGCCAGCAGCTTAGGGTTGGGGACTATGAACACCGGGGAGCTGTTTTTT.

This chain links TRBV5-1 with TRBJ2-3; D not certain. Germline V gene lookup returns CDR1 SGHRS and CDR2 YFSETQ. Trimming pared 4 bases from V and 2 bases from J, leaving 5 bases between. The CDR3 spans 12 residues. The CDR3 DNA reads as TGCGCCAGCAGCCCGCCCACAGATACGCAGTATTTT. Residues: CASSPPTDTQYF.

This clone was seen just once. This chain uses TRBV19 with TRBJ1-2; D gene uncertain. Trimming left V 6 bases short and J 1 base short, with 15 bases between. Germline V gene data show CDR1 as LNHDA and CDR2 as SQIVND (reference sequence). The CDR3 has 15 residues. CDR3: CASSRFLLGNYGYTF. As DNA, the CDR3 is TGTGCCAGTAGCCGCTTTTTGCTGGGTAACTATGGCTACACCTTC.

This chain links TRBV7-9 with TRBJ2-3; tentatively, D is TRBD2 (6 bases). V lost 10 bases and J lost 0, with 17 bases in between. CDR3 length: 15 residues. The germline V gene encodes CDR1 SEHNR and CDR2 FQNEAQ (reference sequence). CDR3 amino acids: CATYTGLQSTDTQYF. The CDR3 bases are TGTGCCACCTATACAGGACTACAGAGCACAGATACGCAGTATTTT.

This sequence joins TRBV9 and TRBJ1-2, with a tentative D call TRBD1 (6 bases). V lost 6 bases to trimming and J lost 4 bases, with 19 bases between them. The germline gives CDR1 SGDLS, CDR2 YYNGEE. CDR3 length: 15 amino acids. The CDR3 DNA sequence: TGTGCCAGCACAAAAGACACAGGGCGGGCCTATGGCTACACCTTC. It specifies CASTKDTGRAYGYTF.

The count of this clone is one. The chain combines TRBV14 with TRBJ2-3, with D possibly being TRBD1 or TRBD2 (6 bases each). Germline V CDR1 and CDR2: SGHDN, FVKESK. The V end lost 0 bases, the J end lost 4 bases, and 17 bases lay between the germline ends. The CDR3 consists of 17 residues. CDR3 sequence reads: CASSQDLFAGGPDTQYF. Here the CDR3 DNA reads TGTGCCAGCAGCCAAGATTTATTTGCTGGGGGGCCAGATACGCAGTATTTT.

The genes are TRBV10-1 and TRBJ1-2, with D maybe TRBD1 (5 bases). CDR3 length: 13 residues. The germline V gene has CDR1 WNHNN and CDR2 SYGVQD (reference sequence). V was cut by 3 bases and J by 6 bases, with 11 bases left in between. The CDR3 nucleotides read TGCGCCAGCAGTGATGGGACTGATAATGGCTACACCTTC. It codes for CASSDGTDNGYTF.

The chain combines TRBV4-3 with TRBJ2-7, with 7 bases matching TRBD1. CDR3 length: 16 residues. Germline V gene data show CDR1 as LGHNA and CDR2 as YSLEER. V shed 4 bases and J 4 bases; nucleotides not matched to a gene: 13. The CDR3 DNA sequence: TGCGCCAGCAGCCCGAAGGTCGTGGCAGGGGGATACGAGCAGTACTTC. It translates to CASSPKVVAGGYEQYF.

The chain combines TRBV27 with TRBJ2-1; possibly TRBD2 for D (5 bases). The CDR3 consists of 14 residues. V dropped 3 bases and J dropped 6 bases, with 12 bases sitting between them. CDR1 is MNHEY and CDR2 is SMNVEV in the germline V gene (reference sequence). CDR3 in amino acids: CASSFTLAFNEQFF. CDR3 nucleotide sequence: TGTGCCAGCAGTTTCACCCTAGCTTTCAATGAGCAGTTCTTC.

The chain has TRBV27 and TRBJ2-2, with D possibly matching TRBD2 (7 bases). The CDR3 sequence is 13 residues long. Germline assignment: CDR1 MNHEY and CDR2 SMNVEV (reference sequence). Trimming took off 6 bases at V and 7 bases at J, with 12 bases between the two ends. Written as DNA, the CDR3 is TGTGCCAGCAGGGGGGGGCCGGTCGGGGAGCTGTTTTTT. Its translation: CASRGGPVGELFF.

J is TRBJ2-5 and V is TRBV10-3; TRBD1 matches at 9 bases. Germline trimming cut 9 bases from V and 5 bases from J; bases unmatched to any gene: 7. Germline lookup yields CDR1 ENHRY and CDR2 SYGVKD. CDR3 size: 13 residues. The CDR3 spells CAIRTGGRETQYF. The CDR3 coding sequence is TGTGCCATTAGAACAGGGGGCCGGGAGACCCAGTACTTC.

This chain uses TRBV9 with TRBJ1-2, with unresolved D. The CDR3 extends over 14 amino acids. Trimming took off 5 bases at V and 0 bases at J, with 11 bases between the two ends. CDR1 SGDLS and CDR2 YYNGEE come from the germline V gene. DNA of the CDR3: TGTGCCAGCAGGGATTCTACAGCTAACTATGGCTACACCTTC. Its protein is CASRDSTANYGYTF.

This clone is a singleton in its sample. The V gene is TRBV7-2, the J gene TRBJ2-1; D ambiguous. Trimming took 6 bases from V and 10 from J, leaving 10 bases between them. The CDR3 is 11 amino acids. Germline CDR1 reads SGHTA; CDR2 reads FQGNSA. CDR3 nucleotide sequence: TGTGCCAGCAGTCCCCTCGGGGAGCAGTTCTTC. This encodes CASSPLGEQFF.

This clone was picked up one time. The chain couples TRBV7-3 to TRBJ2-3; 12 positions agree with TRBD2. V lost 5 bases to trimming and J lost 3 bases; unmatched junction nucleotides: 3. Germline CDR1 reads SGHTA; CDR2 reads FQGTGA. CDR3 size: 15 residues. The CDR3 DNA is TGTGCCAGCAGCCAGACTAGCGGGAGAACAGATACGCAGTATTTT. It is translated as CASSQTSGRTDTQYF.

This clone appeared once. The chain couples TRBV19 to TRBJ1-5; D is ambiguous. The CDR3 runs 15 residues. The V and J ends lost 3 bases and 7 bases respectively, with 16 bases between them. Germline V gene sequence: CDR1 LNHDA, CDR2 SQIVND (reference sequence). CDR3 protein: CASSIQDVGNQPQHF. In DNA, the CDR3 is TGTGCCAGTAGTATCCAGGACGTTGGGAACCAGCCCCAGCATTTT.

This chain joins TRBV29-1 and TRBJ1-2; 7 positions agree with TRBD1. CDR3 length: 11 residues. Per the germline V gene, CDR1 is SQVTM and CDR2 is ANQGSEA. J lost 6 bases, V lost 5 bases, and 3 bases had no gene match. The CDR3 loop reads CSVQQGNGYTF. CDR3 bases: TGCAGCGTTCAACAGGGGAATGGCTACACCTTC.

The chain joins TRBV6-5 to TRBJ2-3; TRBD2 might be the D (5 bases). Per the germline V gene, CDR1 is MNHEY and CDR2 is SVGAGI. The CDR3 spans 14 residues. Deletions cut 6 bases from V and 2 bases from J, with 12 bases between. CDR3 nucleotide sequence: TGTGCCAGCAGCCCCCAGCGGTTCACAGATACGCAGTATTTT. As protein: CASSPQRFTDTQYF.

This rearrangement joins TRBV28 to TRBJ2-7; 9 nucleotides agree with TRBD1. The trim removed 4 bases at V and 4 bases at J, leaving 8 bases unmatched. The CDR3 covers 15 residues. Germline values: CDR1 MDHEN, CDR2 SYDVKM. As DNA, the CDR3 is TGTGCCAGCAGTTCCACAGGGGGCGAAACGTACGAGCAGTACTTC. Its protein is CASSSTGGETYEQYF.

The chain carries TRBV20-1 and TRBJ2-7, with D possibly being TRBD2 (5 bases). Trimming shortened V by 6 bases and J by 4 bases, and 7 bases separated the two germline ends. The CDR3 sequence is 10 residues long. CDR1 is DFQATT and CDR2 is SNEGSKA in the germline V gene (reference sequence). The CDR3, as DNA: TGCAGTGCCGGGGATTACGAGCAGTACTTC. Translated, it gives CSAGDYEQYF.